The clone carrying this TCR beta chain was picked up one time. Its antigen is unidentified. Using immunoSEQ multiplex PCR, the repertoire was profiled, and TCRdb retains in-frame clones only, with some absent. The sample comprises 30,000 or so clones, 70% to 90% of which are singletons, and approximately 4% rests with the top ten. The data are from a study of T cells in localized non-small cell lung cancer. Findings and caveats of the study: Exceeding tumor, uninvolved adjacent lung had the highest T cell clonality. When the top 100 tumor clones were examined, a median around 61 of them also appeared in the adjacent lung, which was paired and uninvolved. Analysis by sequencing included only one tumor region, so heterogeneity remains possible.

V was trimmed by 0 bases and J by 5 bases, leaving 14 bases between them. The CDR3 has 15 residues. The germline gives CDR1 SGHRS, CDR2 YFSETQ. This sequence originates from a woman between 40 and 69 years old with stage III lung adenocarcinoma. The chain couples TRBV5-1 to TRBJ2-5; a weak D match, TRBD2 (5 bases). Sequenced material: peripheral blood mononuclear cells, taken before any cancer treatment. CDR3 bases: TGCGCCAGCAGCTTGGGCCAGCGGAGAGGGGAGACCCAGTACTTC. This translates into CASSLGQRRGETQYF.